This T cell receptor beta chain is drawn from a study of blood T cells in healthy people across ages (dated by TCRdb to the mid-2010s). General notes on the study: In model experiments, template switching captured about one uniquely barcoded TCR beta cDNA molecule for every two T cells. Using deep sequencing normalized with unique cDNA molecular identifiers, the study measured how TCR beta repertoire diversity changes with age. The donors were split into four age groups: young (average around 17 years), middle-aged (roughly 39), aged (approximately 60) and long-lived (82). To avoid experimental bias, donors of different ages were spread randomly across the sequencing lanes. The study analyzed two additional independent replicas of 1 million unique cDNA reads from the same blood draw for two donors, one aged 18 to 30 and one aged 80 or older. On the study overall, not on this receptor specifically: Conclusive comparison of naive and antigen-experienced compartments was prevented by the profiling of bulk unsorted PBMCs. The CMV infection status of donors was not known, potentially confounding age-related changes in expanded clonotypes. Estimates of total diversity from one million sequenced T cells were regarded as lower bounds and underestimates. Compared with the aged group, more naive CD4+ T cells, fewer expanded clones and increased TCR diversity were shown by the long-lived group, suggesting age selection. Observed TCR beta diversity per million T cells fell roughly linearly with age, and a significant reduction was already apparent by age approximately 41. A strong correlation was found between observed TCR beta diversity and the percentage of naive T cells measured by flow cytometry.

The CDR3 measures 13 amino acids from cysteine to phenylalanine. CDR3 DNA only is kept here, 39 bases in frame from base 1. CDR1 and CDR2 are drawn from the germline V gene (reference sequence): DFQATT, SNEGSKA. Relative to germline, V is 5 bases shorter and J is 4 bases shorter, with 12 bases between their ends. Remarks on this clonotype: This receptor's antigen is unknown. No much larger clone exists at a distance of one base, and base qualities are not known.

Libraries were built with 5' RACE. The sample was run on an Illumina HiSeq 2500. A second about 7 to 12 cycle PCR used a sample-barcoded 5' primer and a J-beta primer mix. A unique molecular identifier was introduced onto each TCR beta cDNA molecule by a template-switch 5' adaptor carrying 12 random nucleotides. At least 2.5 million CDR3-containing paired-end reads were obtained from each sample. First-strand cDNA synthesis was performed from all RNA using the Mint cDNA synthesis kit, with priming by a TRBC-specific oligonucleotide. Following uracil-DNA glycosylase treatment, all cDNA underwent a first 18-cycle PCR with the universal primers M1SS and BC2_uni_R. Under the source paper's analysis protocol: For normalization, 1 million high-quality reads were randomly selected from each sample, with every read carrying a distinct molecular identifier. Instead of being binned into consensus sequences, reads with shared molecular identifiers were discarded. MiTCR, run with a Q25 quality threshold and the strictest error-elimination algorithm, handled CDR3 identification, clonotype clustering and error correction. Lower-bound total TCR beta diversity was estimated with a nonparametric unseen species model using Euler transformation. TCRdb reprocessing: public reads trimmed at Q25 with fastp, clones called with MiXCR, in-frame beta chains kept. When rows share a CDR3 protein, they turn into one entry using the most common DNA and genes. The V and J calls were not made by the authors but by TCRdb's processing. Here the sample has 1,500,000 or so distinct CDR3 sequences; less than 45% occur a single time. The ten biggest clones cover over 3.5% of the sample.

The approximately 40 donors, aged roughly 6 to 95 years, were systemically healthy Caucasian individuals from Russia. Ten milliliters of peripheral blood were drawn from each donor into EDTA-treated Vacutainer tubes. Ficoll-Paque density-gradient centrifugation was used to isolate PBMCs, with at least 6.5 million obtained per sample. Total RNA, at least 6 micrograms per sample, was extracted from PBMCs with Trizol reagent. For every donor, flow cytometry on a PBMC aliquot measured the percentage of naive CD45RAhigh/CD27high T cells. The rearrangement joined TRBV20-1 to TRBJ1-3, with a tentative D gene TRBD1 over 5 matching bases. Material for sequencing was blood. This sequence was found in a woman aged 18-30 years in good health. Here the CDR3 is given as CSARDRAGNTIYF. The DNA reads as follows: TGCAGTGCTCGGGACCGAGCAGGAAACACCATATATTTT.